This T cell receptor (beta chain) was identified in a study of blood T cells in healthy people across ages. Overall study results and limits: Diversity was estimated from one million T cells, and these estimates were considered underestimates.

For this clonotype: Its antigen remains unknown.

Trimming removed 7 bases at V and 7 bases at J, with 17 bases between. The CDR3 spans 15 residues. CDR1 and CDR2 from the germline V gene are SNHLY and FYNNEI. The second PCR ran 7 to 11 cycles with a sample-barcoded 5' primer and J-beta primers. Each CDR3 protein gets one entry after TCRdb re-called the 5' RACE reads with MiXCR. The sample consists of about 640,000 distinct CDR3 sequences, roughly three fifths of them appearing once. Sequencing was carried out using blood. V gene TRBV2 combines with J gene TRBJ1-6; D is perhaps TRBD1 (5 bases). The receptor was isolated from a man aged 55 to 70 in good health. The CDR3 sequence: CASIIGPEGNSPLHF. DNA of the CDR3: TGTGCCAGCATAATCGGACCAGAGGGGAATTCACCCCTCCACTTT.